The present T cell receptor (beta chain) was sequenced within a study of cytomegalovirus exposure and HLA in healthy donors. Looking at the study overall: Some 87 million unique TCRs from HLA-typed donors were held in an early release of data.

Samples came from healthy bone marrow donors. With respect to this clone: Antigen unknown.

V shed 6 bases and J shed 4 bases, with 10 bases lying between them. CDR1 is WNHNN and CDR2 is SYGVQD in the germline V gene (reference sequence). This CDR3 region has 13 residues. Study conclusions and caveats: Common viral pathogens seemed, in a later analysis, to connect with several of the most significant clusters. A later analysis found that most CMV-associated TCR beta chains appeared HLA-restricted.

The study ran its PCR with 60 Vbeta and 13 Jbeta primers. Method: immunoSEQ multiplex PCR; TCRdb's copy keeps in-frame clones and lacks some. The sample yields over 130,000 clones, less than 85% seen once. The J gene is TRBJ1-5, the V gene TRBV10-1; tentatively, D is TRBD1 (5 bases). This clonotype was obtained from a man aged 50 or older in good health and CMV-seropositive. What was sequenced was PBMCs. CDR3 region: CASSPTVNQPQHF. In DNA, the CDR3 is TGCGCCAGCAGCCCGACAGTTAATCAGCCCCAGCATTTT.